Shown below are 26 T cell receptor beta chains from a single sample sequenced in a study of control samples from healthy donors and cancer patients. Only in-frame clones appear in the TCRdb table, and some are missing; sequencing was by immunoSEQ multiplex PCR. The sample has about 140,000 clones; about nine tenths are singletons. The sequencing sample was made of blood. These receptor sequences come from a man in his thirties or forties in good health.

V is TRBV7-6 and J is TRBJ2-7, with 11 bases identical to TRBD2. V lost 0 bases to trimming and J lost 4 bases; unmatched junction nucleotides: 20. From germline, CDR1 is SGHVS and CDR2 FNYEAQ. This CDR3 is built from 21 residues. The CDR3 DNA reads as TGTGCCAGCAGCTTAGCGGGCAAGGAGGGGGGCCCTAGCGGGGGGAAATACGAGCAGTACTTC. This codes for CASSLAGKEGGPSGGKYEQYF.

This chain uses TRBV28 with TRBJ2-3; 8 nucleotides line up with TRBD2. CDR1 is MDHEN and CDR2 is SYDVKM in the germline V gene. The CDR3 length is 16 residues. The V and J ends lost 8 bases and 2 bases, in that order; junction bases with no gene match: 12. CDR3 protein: CASQIVVAGSTDTQYF. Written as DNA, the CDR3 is TGTGCCAGCCAGATCGTAGTAGCGGGGTCCACAGATACGCAGTATTTT.

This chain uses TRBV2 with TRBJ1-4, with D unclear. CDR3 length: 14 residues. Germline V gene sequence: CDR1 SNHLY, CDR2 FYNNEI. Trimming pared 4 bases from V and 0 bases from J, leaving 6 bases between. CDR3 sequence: CASSGRATNEKLFF. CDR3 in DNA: TGTGCCAGCAGTGGACGCGCAACTAATGAAAAACTGTTTTTT.

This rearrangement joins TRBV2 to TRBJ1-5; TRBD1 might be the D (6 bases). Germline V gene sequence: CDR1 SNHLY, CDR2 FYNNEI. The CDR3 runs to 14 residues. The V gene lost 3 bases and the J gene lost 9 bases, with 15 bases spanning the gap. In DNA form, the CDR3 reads TGTGCCAGCAGTGAGGGGGACACTTCGGGGCCCCAGCATTTT. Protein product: CASSEGDTSGPQHF.

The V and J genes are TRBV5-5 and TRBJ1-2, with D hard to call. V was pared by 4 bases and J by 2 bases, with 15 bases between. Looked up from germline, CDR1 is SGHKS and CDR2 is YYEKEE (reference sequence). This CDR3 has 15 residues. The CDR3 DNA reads TGTGCCAGCAGCCAGACCTGGACGGACAACTATGGCTACACCTTC. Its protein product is CASSQTWTDNYGYTF.

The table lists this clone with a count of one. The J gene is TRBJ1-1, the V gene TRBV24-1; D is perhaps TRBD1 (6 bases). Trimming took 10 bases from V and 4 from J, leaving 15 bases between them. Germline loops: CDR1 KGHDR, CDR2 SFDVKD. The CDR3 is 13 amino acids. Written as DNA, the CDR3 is TGTGCCACTAGTTACAGGGAGGGCACTGAAGCTTTCTTT. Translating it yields CATSYREGTEAFF.

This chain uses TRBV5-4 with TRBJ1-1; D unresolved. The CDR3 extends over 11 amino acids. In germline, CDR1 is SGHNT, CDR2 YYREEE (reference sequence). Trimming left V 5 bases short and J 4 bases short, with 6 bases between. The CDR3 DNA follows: TGTGCCAGCAGTGGTTCCACTGAAGCTTTCTTT. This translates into CASSGSTEAFF.

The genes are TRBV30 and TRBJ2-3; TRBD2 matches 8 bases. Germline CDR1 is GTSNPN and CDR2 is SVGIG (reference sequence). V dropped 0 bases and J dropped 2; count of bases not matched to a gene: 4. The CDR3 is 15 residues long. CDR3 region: CAWSVVAGITDTQYF. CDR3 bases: TGTGCCTGGAGTGTAGTAGCGGGGATCACAGATACGCAGTATTTT. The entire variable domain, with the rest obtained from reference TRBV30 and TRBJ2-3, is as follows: SQTIHQWPATLVQPVGSPLSLECTVEGTSNPNLYWYRQAAGRGLQLLFYSVGIGQISSEVPQNLSASRPQDRQFILSSKKLLLSDSGFYLCAWSVVAGITDTQYFGPGTRLTVL.

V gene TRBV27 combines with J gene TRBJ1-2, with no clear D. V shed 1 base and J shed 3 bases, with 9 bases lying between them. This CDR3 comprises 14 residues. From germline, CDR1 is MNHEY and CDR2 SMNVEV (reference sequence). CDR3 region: CASSLLGGDYGYTF. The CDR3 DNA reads TGTGCCAGCAGTTTATTGGGCGGAGACTATGGCTACACCTTC.

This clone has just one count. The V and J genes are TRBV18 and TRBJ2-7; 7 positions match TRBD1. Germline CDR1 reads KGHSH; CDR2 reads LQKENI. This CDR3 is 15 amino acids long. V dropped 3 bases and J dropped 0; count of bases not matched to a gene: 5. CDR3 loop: CASSPSRDSSYEQYF. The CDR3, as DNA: TGTGCCAGCTCACCCAGTCGGGACAGCTCCTACGAGCAGTACTTC.

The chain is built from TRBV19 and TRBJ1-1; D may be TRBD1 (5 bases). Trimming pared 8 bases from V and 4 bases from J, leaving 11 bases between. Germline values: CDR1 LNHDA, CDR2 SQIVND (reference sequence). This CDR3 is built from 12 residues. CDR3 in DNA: TGTGCCAGTCGAGACAGATCCACTGAAGCTTTCTTT. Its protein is CASRDRSTEAFF.

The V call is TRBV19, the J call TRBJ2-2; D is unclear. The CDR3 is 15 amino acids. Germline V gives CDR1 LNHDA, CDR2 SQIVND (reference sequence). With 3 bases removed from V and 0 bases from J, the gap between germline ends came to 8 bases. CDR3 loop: CASSISHSNTGELFF. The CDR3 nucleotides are TGTGCCAGTAGTATTAGTCACTCGAACACCGGGGAGCTGTTTTTT.

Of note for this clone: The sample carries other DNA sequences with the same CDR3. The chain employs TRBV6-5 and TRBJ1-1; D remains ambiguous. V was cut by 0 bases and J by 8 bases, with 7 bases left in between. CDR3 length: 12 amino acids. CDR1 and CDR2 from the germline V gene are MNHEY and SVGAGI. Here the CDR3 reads CASSYSTGEAFF. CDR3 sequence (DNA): TGTGCCAGCAGTTACTCGACGGGGGAAGCTTTCTTT.

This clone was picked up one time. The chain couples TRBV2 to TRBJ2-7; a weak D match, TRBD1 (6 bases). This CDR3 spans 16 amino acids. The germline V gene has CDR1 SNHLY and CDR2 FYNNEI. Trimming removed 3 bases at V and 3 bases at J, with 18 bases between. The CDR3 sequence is CASSDGMPGVNYEQYF. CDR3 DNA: TGTGCCAGCAGTGACGGTATGCCAGGGGTGAACTACGAGCAGTACTTC.

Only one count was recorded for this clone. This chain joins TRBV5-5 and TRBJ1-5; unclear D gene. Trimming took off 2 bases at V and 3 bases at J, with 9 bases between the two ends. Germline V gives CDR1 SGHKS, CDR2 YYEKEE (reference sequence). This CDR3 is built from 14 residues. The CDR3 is CASSFGPHNQPQHF. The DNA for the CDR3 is TGTGCCAGCAGCTTCGGGCCCCACAATCAGCCCCAGCATTTT. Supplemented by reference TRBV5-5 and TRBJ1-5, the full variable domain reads DAGVTQSPTHLIKTRGQQVTLRCSPISGHKSVSWYQQVLGQGPQFIFQYYEKEERGRGNFPDRFSARQFPNYSSELNVNALLLGDSALYLCASSFGPHNQPQHFGDGTRLSIL.

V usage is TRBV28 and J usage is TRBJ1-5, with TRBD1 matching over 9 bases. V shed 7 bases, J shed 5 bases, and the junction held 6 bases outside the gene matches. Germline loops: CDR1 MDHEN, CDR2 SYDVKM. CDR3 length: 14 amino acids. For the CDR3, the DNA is TGTGCCAGCACCGGGACAGGGCATCATCAGCCCCAGCATTTT. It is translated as CASTGTGHHQPQHF.

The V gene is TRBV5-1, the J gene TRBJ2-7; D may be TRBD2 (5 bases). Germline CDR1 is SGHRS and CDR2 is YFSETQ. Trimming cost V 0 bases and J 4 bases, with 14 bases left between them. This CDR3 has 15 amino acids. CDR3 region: CASSLGGRTGYEQYF. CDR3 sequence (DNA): TGCGCCAGCAGCTTGGGAGGGAGAACGGGTTACGAGCAGTACTTC.

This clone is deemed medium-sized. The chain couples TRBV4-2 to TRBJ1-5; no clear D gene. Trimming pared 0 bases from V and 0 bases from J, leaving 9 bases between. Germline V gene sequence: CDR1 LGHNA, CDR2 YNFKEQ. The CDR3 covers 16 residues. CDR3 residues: CASSQERFDSNQPQHF. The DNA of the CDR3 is TGTGCCAGCAGCCAAGAACGGTTCGATAGCAATCAGCCCCAGCATTTT.

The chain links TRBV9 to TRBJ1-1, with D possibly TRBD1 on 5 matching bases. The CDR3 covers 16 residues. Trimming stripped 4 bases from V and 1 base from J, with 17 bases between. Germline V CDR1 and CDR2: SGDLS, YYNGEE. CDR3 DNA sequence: TGTGCCAGCAGCATCTCCCAGGGAGTCCCGAACACTGAAGCTTTCTTT. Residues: CASSISQGVPNTEAFF.

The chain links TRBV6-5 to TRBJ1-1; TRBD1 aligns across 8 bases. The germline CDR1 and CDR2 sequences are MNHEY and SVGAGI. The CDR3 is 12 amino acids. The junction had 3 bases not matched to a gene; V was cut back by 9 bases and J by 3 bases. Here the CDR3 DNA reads TGTGCCAGTGACAGGGGTTACACTGAAGCTTTCTTT. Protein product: CASDRGYTEAFF.

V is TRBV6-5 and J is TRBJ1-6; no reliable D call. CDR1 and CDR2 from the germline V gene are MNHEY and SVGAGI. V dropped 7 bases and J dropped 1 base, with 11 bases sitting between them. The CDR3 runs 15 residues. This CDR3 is CASKGSQSYNSPLHF. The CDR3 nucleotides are TGTGCCAGCAAAGGTTCCCAGTCCTATAATTCACCCCTCCACTTT.

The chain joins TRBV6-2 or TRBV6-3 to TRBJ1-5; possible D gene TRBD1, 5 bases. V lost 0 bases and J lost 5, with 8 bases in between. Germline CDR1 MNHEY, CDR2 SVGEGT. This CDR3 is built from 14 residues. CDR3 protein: CASSYSGQHQPQHF. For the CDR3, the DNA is TGTGCCAGCAGTTACTCGGGGCAACATCAGCCCCAGCATTTT.

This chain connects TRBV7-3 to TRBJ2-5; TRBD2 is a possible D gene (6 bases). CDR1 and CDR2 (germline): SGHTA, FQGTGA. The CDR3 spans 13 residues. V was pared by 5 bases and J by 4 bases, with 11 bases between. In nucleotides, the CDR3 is TGTGCCAGCAGCCCCGTGGGGGGAGAGACCCAGTACTTC. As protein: CASSPVGGETQYF.

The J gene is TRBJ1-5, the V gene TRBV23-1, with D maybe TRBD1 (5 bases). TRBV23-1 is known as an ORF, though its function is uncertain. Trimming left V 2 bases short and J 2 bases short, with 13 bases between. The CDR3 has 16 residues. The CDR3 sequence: CASSQNRPWCNQPQHF. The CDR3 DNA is TGCGCCAGCAGTCAAAACAGGCCATGGTGCAATCAGCCCCAGCATTTT.

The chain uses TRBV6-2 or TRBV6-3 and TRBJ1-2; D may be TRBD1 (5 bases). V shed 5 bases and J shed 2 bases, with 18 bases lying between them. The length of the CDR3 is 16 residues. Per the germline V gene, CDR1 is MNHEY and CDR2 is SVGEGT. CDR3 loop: CASSTRQQQENYGYTF. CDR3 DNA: TGTGCCAGCAGTACCCGACAACAACAGGAGAACTATGGCTACACCTTC.

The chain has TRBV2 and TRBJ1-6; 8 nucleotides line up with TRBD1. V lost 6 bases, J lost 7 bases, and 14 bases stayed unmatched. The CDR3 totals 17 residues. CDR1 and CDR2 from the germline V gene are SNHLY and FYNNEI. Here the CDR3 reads CASSLLGQAKPNSPLHF. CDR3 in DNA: TGTGCCAGCAGCCTATTGGGACAGGCCAAGCCGAATTCACCCCTCCACTTT.